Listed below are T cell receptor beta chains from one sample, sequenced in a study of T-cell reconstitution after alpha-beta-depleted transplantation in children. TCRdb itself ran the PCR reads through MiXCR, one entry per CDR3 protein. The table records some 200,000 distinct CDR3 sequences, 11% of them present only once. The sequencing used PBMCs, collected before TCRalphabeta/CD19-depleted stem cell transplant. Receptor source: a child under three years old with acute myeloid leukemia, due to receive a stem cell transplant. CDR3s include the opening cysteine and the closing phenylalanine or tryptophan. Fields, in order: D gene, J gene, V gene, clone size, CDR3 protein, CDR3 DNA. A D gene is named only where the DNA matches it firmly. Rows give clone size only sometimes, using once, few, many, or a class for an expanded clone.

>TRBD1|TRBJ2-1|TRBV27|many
CASSLGTGGAQFF
TGTGCCAGCAGTTTAGGAACAGGGGGCGCCCAGTTCTTC
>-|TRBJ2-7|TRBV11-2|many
CASSLLPRAGLYEQYF
TGTGCCAGCAGCTTACTCCCGCGGGCGGGTCTCTACGAGCAGTACTTC
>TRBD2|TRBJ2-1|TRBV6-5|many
CASRRAGGLNEQFF
TGTGCCAGCAGAAGGGCGGGGGGCCTAAATGAGCAGTTCTTC
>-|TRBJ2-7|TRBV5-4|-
CASSPEYSEQYF
TGTGCCAGCAGCCCGGAGTATTCGGAGCAGTACTTC
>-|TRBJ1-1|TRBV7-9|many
CASSLGGRWRMNTEAFF
TGTGCCAGCAGCTTAGGGGGGCGGTGGCGTATGAACACTGAAGCTTTCTTT
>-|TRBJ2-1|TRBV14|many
CASSHDPQKQFF
TGTGCCAGCAGCCATGACCCCCAAAAGCAGTTCTTC
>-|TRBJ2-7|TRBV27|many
CASSLARDSSYEQYF
TGTGCCAGCAGTTTAGCCCGGGACTCATCCTACGAGCAGTACTTC
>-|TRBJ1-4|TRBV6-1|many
CASSGMNEKLFF
TGTGCCAGCAGTGGAATGAATGAAAAACTGTTTTTT
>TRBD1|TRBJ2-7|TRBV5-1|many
CAWGQAYEQYF
TGCGCCTGGGGACAGGCCTACGAGCAGTACTTC
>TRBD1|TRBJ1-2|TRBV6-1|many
CASTLRTGRGYGYTF
TGTGCCAGCACCCTTAGGACAGGGCGCGGCTATGGCTACACCTTC
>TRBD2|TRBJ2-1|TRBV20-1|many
CSASRGLGGNEQFF
TGCAGTGCTAGTAGGGGACTAGGGGGCAATGAGCAGTTCTTC
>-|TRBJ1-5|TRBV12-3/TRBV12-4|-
CASSFGEDQPQHF
TGTGCCAGCAGTTTCGGAGAGGATCAGCCCCAGCATTTT
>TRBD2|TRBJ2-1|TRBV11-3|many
CASSFEAGGLNEQFF
TGTGCCAGCAGCTTTGAGGCGGGAGGGCTAAATGAGCAGTTCTTC
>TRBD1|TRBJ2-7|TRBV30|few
CAWSRGQGIVYEQYF
TGTGCCTGGAGTAGGGGGCAGGGGATCGTCTACGAGCAGTACTTC
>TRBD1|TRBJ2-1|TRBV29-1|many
CSAPSGTGDYNEQFF
TGCAGCGCCCCATCCGGGACAGGAGACTACAATGAGCAGTTCTTC
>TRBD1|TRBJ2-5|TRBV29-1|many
CSAGQGGGKGETQYF
TGCAGCGCAGGACAGGGTGGGGGAAAGGGAGAGACCCAGTACTTC
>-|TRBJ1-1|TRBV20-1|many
CSARVSSTGNTEAFF
TGCAGTGCTAGAGTGAGCTCTACAGGGAACACTGAAGCTTTCTTT
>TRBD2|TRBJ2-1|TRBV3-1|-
CASSQPAGARNNEQFF
TGTGCCAGCAGCCAACCAGCGGGGGCCCGTAACAATGAGCAGTTCTTC